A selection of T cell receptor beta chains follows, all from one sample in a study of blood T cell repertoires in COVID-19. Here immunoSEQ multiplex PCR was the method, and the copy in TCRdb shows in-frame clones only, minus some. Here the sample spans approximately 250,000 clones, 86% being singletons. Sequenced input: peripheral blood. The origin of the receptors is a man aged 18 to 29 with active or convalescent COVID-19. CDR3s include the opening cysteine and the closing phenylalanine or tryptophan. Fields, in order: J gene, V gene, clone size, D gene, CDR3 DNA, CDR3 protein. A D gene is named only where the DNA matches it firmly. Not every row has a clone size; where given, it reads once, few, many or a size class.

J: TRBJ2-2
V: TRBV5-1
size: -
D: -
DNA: TGCGCCAGCAGCACGAGGTTTGGCGGGGAGCTGTTTTTT
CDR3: CASSTRFGGELFF

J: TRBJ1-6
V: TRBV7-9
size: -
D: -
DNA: TGTGCCAGCAGCGGGGCGCTCTACTATAATTCACCCCTCCACTTT
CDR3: CASSGALYYNSPLHF

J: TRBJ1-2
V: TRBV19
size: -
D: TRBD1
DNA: TGTGCCAGTCATCCGGGGACAGGCAGTGGCTACACCTTC
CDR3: CASHPGTGSGYTF

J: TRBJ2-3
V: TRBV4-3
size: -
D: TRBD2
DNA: TGCGCCAGCAGCCACCGACTAGCGGGAGGAGGAGATACGCAGTATTTT
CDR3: CASSHRLAGGGDTQYF

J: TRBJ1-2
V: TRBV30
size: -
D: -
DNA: TGTGCCTCTTACCCTCCTTTCCGGGACATAAATGGCTACACCTTC
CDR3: CASYPPFRDINGYTF

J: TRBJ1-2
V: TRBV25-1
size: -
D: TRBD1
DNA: TGTGCCAGCAGTGAAGGAGGCGGAGGGGGCGAATCGGGCTACACCTTC
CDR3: CASSEGGGGGESGYTF

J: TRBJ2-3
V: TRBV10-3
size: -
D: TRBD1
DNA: TGTGCCATCAGTCCTGGACAGGCCAGGAGCACAGATACGCAGTATTTT
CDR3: CAISPGQARSTDTQYF

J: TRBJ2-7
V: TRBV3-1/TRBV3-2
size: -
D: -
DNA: TGTGCCAGCAGCCAAGTAGACAACTACGAGCAGTACTTC
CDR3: CASSQVDNYEQYF

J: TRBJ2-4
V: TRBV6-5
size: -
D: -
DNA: TGTGCCAGCAGTTACTCGGTAGCGGACGCTCACATTCAGTACTTC
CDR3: CASSYSVADAHIQYF

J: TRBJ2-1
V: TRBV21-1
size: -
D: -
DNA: TGTGCCAGCAGCAAAGTCGAAACAGGGGGTTCGCGGAATGAGCAGTTCTTC
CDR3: CASSKVETGGSRNEQFF

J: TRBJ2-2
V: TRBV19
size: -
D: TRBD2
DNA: TGTGCCAGTAGCGGGAGGGCCTTCGGGGAGCTGTTTTTT
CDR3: CASSGRAFGELFF

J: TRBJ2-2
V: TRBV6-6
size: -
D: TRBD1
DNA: TGTGCCAGCAGTATAGCCGGGACAGAAAACACCGGGGAGCTGTTTTTT
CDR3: CASSIAGTENTGELFF

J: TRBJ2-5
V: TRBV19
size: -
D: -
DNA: TGTGCCAGTAGTATGTTTGGACTACAAGAGACCCAGTACTTC
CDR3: CASSMFGLQETQYF

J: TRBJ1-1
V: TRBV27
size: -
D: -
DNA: TGTGCCAGCAGCCACCGGTTGGGGCTGAACACTGAAGCTTTCTTT
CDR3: CASSHRLGLNTEAFF

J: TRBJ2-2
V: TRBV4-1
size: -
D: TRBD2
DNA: TGCGCCAGCAGCCAAGATCAGGAACTAGCGGATGTCACCGGGGAGCTGTTTTTT
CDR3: CASSQDQELADVTGELFF

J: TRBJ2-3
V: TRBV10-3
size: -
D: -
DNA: TGTGCCATCACAGAAGACACAGATACGCAGTATTTT
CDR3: CAITEDTDTQYF

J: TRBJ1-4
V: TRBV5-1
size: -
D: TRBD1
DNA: TGCGCCAGCTCTCTTGGGGACAGCTTTGAAAAACTGTTTTTT
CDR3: CASSLGDSFEKLFF

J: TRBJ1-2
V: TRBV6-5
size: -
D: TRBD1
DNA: TGTGCCAGCAGTCAGGACAGGGGAGGCTATGGCTACACCTTC
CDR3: CASSQDRGGYGYTF

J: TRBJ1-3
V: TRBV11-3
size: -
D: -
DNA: TGTGCCAGCAGCTTAGATTTGGAGAGAAACACCATATATTTT
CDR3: CASSLDLERNTIYF

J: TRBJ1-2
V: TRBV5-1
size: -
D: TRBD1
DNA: TGCGCCAGCAGGAACCCCCGGGACAGAAACTATGGCTACACCTTC
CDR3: CASRNPRDRNYGYTF

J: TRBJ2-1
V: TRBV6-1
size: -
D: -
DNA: TGTGCCAGCAGTGATTGGGGACAAAATTACAATGAGCAGTTCTTC
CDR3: CASSDWGQNYNEQFF

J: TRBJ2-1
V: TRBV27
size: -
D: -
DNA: TGTGCCAGCAGTTTTCGGACTACCTACAATGAGCAGTTCTTC
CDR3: CASSFRTTYNEQFF

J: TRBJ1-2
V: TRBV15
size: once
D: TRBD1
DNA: TGTGCCACCAGCCCCGGGACAGACAATGGCTACACCTTC
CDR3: CATSPGTDNGYTF